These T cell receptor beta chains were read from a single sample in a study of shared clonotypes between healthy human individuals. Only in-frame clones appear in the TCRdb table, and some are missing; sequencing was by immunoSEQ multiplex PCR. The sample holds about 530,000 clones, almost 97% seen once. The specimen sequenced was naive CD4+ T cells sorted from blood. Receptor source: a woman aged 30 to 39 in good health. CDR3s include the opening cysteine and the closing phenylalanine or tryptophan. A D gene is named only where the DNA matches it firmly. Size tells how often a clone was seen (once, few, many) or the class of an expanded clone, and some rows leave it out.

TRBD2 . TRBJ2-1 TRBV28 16 TGTGCCAGCAGTTTTCCCGGACTAGCGGACAACAATGAGCAGTTCTTC CASSFPGLADNNEQFF
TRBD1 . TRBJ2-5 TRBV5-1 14 TGCGCCAGCAGCCTACAGGGGGATCGGGAGACCCAGTACTTC CASSLQGDRETQYF
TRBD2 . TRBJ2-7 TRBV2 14 TGTGCATCCCCGGGACTAGCGGGAGAGTACGAGCAGTACTTC CASPGLAGEYEQYF
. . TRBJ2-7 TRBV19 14 TGTGCCAGTAGTAATCCTCTTCGCTCGCGAGAGCAGTACTTC CASSNPLRSREQYF
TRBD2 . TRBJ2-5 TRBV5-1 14 TGCGCCAGCAGCTTGTCGGGAGGGTATGAGACCCAGTACTTC CASSLSGGYETQYF
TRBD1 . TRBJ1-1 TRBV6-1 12 TGTGCCGCCGCGACAACAGGGGGCAAAGCTTTCTTT CAAATTGGKAFF
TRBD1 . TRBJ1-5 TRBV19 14 TGTGCCAGTAGTTCCACAGGGGGCGCCCAGCCCCAGCATTTT CASSSTGGAQPQHF
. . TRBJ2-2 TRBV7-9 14 TGTGCCAGCAGCACCGGACTCAACACCGGGGAGCTGTTTTTT CASSTGLNTGELFF
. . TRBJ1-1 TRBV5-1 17 TGCGCCAGCAGCGGAGGTACCCGGACAGATGAAAACACTGAAGCTTTCTTT CASSGGTRTDENTEAFF
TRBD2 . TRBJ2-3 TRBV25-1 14 TGTGCCAGCAGTGGGGGGACTAGGGTAGATACGCAGTATTTT CASSGGTRVDTQYF
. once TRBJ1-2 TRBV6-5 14 TGTGCCAGCAGTTACACTACCCAGGGCTATGGCTACACCTTC CASSYTTQGYGYTF
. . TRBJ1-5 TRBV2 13 TGTGCCAGCAGGCAGTCGGGCGGGGGTTCCCAGCATTTT CASRQSGGGSQHF
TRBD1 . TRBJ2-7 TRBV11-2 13 TGTGCCAGCAGTCAGGGGGACCTTAGGGAGCAGTACTTC CASSQGDLREQYF
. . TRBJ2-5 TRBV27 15 TGTGCCAGCAGTTTAATGGGAGTGTCCCAAGAGACCCAGTACTTC CASSLMGVSQETQYF
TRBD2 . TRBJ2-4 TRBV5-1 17 TGCGCCAGCAGCTTGGTGGGGACTAGCGGGGGAGAAGGCATTCAGTACTTC CASSLVGTSGGEGIQYF
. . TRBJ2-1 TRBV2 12 TGTGCCAGCAGACAGGGTTCCTATGAGCAGTTCTTC CASRQGSYEQFF
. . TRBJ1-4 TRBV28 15 TGTGCCAGCAGTTTATTGGGAGGGCCTAATGAAAAACTGTTTTTT CASSLLGGPNEKLFF
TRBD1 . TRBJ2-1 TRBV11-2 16 TGTGCCAGCAGCTCCCTGCGACAGGGGAAATACAATGAGCAGTTCTTC CASSSLRQGKYNEQFF
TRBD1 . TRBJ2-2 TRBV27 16 TGTGCCAGCAGTCACACCGGGACAGGGGATTCCGGGGAGCTGTTTTTT CASSHTGTGDSGELFF
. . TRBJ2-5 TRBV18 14 TGTGCCAGCTCACCACAAGAACGGTGGGAGACCCAGTACTTC CASSPQERWETQYF
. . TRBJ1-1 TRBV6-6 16 TGTGCCAGCAGTTACCCCCCTCGGTCCTCCGACACTGAAGCTTTCTTT CASSYPPRSSDTEAFF
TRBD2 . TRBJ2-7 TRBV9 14 TGTGCCAGCAGCGTTGGGACTAGCGGGATGGTGCAGTACTTC CASSVGTSGMVQYF
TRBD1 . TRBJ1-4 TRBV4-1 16 TGCGCCAGCAGCCAAGTACAGGGGGCCACTAATGAAAAACTGTTTTTT CASSQVQGATNEKLFF
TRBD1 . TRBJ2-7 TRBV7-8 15 TGTGCCAGCAGCTTCGGGACAGGGTCTTCCTACGAGCAGTACTTC CASSFGTGSSYEQYF
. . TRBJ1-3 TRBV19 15 TGTGCCAGTAGTATGGTCACCAGCTCTGGAAACACCATATATTTT CASSMVTSSGNTIYF
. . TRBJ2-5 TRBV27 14 TGTGCCAGCAGCGTCTTGGGGGGCCAAGAGACCCAGTACTTC CASSVLGGQETQYF
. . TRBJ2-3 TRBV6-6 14 TGTGCCAGCAGTTATTATAGCGGCCTAGATACGCAGTATTTT CASSYYSGLDTQYF
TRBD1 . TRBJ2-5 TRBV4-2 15 TGTGCCAGCAGCCAACCCGACAGGGTAGAAGAGACCCAGTACTTC CASSQPDRVEETQYF
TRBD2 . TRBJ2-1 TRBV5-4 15 TGTGCCAGCAGGGGGGGACTAGCGGAAAACAATGAGCAGTTCTTC CASRGGLAENNEQFF
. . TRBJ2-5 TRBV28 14 TGTGCCAGCAGTTTGATGTGGGAACAGAAGACCCAGTACTTC CASSLMWEQKTQYF
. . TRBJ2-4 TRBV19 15 TGTGCCAGTACCCCCCCGGGAATAGCCAAAAACATTCAGTACTTC CASTPPGIAKNIQYF
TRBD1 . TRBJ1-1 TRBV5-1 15 TGCGCCAGCAACCCGCCGGACAGGCGTTACACTGAAGCTTTCTTT CASNPPDRRYTEAFF
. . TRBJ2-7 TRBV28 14 TGTGCCAGCAGGGGTCCCAGGGGTAGTCACGAGCAGTACTTC CASRGPRGSHEQYF
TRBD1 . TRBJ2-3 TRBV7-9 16 TGTGCCAGCAGCCTCCGGGACAGGGTGAGGACAGATACGCAGTATTTT CASSLRDRVRTDTQYF
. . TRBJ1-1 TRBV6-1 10 TGTGCCAGCAGTGAGGTGGAAGCTTTCTTT CASSEVEAFF
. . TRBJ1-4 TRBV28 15 TGTGCCAGCAGTTTTCTCGGGATAAATGATGAAAAACTGTTTTTT CASSFLGINDEKLFF
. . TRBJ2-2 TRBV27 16 TGTGCCAGCAGTTTATTCTGGCAGGAGAACACCGGGGAGCTGTTTTTT CASSLFWQENTGELFF
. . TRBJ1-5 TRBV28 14 TGTGCCAGCACCTACGTACAGGGTTCGCAGCCCCAGCATTTT CASTYVQGSQPQHF
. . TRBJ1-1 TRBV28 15 TGTGCCAGCAGCCTCTCGGCGATGGGGAACACTGAAGCTTTCTTT CASSLSAMGNTEAFF
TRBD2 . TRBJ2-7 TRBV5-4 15 TGTGCCAGCAGCTTGTCCGCGGGAGGCACCTACGAGCAGTACTTC CASSLSAGGTYEQYF
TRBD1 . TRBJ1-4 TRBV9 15 TGTGCCAGCAGCGGAAGACAGGGATGGAGAGAAAAACTGTTTTTT CASSGRQGWREKLFF
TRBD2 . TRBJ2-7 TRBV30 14 TGTGCCTGGAACCAAGGACTAGCAAATTACGAGCAGTACTTC CAWNQGLANYEQYF
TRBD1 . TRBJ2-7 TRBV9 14 TGTGCCAGCAGTCCCGGGACAGGGGGCGTCGAGCAGTACTTC CASSPGTGGVEQYF
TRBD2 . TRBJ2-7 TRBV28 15 TGTGCCAGCAGTGTGACTAGCGGGGGGTCCTACGAGCAGTACTTC CASSVTSGGSYEQYF
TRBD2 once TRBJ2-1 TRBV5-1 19 TGCGCCAGCAGCCCGTACCGGACTAGCGGGAGGGATGGAGAAAATGAGCAGTTCTTC CASSPYRTSGRDGENEQFF
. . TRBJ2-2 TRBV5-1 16 TGCGCCAGCAGCTTGGTAGGGCTGAATAGCCTCGGGGAGCTGTTTTTT CASSLVGLNSLGELFF
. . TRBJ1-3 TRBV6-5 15 TGTGCCAGCTCCTCAGGACAGTCCTCTGGAAACACCATATATTTT CASSSGQSSGNTIYF
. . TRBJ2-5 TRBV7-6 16 TGTGCCAGCAGCTTAGTCGGTGGGAGTGGGCAAGAGACCCAGTACTTC CASSLVGGSGQETQYF
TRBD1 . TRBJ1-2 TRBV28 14 TGTGCCAGCAGTATAGACAGGGCGAACTATGGCTACACCTTC CASSIDRANYGYTF
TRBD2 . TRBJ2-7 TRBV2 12 TGTGCCACCGGACTAGGCAGCTACGAGCAGTACTTC CATGLGSYEQYF
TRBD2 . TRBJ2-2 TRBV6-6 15 TGTGCCAGCAGTTTAATAGCGGGAGACACCGGGGAGCTGTTTTTT CASSLIAGDTGELFF
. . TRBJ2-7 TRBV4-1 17 TGCGCCAGCAGCCAAGATGGGCCTAGCGATATTTCCTACGAGCAGTACTTC CASSQDGPSDISYEQYF
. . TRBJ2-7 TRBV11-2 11 TGTGCCAGCAGCGGATTCTACGAGCAGTACTTC CASSGFYEQYF
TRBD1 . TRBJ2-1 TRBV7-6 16 TGTGCCAGCAGCCTACTGGGGACAGTTCTTTACAATGAGCAGTTCTTC CASSLLGTVLYNEQFF
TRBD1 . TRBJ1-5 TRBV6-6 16 TGTGCCAGCAGTCACGGGACAGGGGCTACCCCGTGGCCCCAGCATTTT CASSHGTGATPWPQHF
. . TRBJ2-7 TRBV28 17 TGTGCCAGCAGTTTACTCCCAGGGCAGGGCGGCCACTACGAGCAGTACTTC CASSLLPGQGGHYEQYF
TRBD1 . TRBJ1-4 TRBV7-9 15 TGTGCCAGCAGCTTAACCGGGACAGGACGTGAAAAACTGTTTTTT CASSLTGTGREKLFF
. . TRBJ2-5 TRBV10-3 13 TGTGCCATCAGTGAGTTTTCGGGGGAGACCCAGTACTTC CAISEFSGETQYF